The rows below give T cell receptor beta chains drawn from one sample of a study of technical replicates of blood from a handful of donors. Clones were sequenced by immunoSEQ multiplex PCR, and TCRdb holds only the in-frame ones, with some missing. The repertoire has about 95,000 clones, around 95% of them found once; the top ten carry almost 0.35%. Sequenced material: T cells isolated from PBMCs. Source of these receptors: a human donor in good health. Each CDR3 is given with its conserved first and last residue. The order of the fields is D gene, J gene, clone size, V gene, CDR3 protein, CDR3 DNA. A D gene is named only where the DNA matches it firmly. The size of a clone is reported for some rows only, either as once, few or many, or as a class for expanded clones.

TRBD2	TRBJ2-1	-	TRBV14	CASSQWLAGLDNEQFF	TGTGCCAGCAGCCAGTGGTTAGCGGGATTGGACAATGAGCAGTTCTTC
-	TRBJ1-5	-	TRBV11-3	CASSPTGTGSQPQHF	TGTGCCAGCAGCCCTACTGGAACAGGAAGTCAGCCCCAGCATTTT
-	TRBJ1-1	-	TRBV5-4	CASSYLFPNTEAFF	TGTGCCAGCAGCTACCTATTTCCGAACACTGAAGCTTTCTTT
TRBD1	TRBJ1-4	-	TRBV9	CASSYGQGNEKLFF	TGTGCCAGCAGCTACGGACAGGGGAATGAAAAACTGTTTTTT
TRBD2	TRBJ2-1	-	TRBV30	CAWSVLQRDYNEQFF	TGTGCCTGGAGTGTACTACAGCGGGATTACAATGAGCAGTTCTTC
TRBD1	TRBJ2-7	-	TRBV28	CASSRQGNGEQYF	TGTGCCAGCAGCCGACAGGGGAACGGGGAGCAGTACTTC
TRBD1	TRBJ1-1	once	TRBV19	CASSSGQGRTEAFF	TGTGCCAGTAGTTCGGGACAGGGGAGAACTGAAGCTTTCTTT
TRBD2	TRBJ2-7	once	TRBV7-7	CASSLSSGSFEQYF	TGTGCTAGCAGCTTATCTAGCGGGAGTTTCGAGCAGTACTTC
-	TRBJ2-4	-	TRBV6-1	CASSEASTSYQYF	TGTGCCAGCAGTGAAGCCTCCACTAGTTATCAGTACTTC
-	TRBJ1-1	once	TRBV30	CAWSAGYEAFF	TGTGCCTGGAGTGCAGGGTATGAAGCTTTCTTT
-	TRBJ1-2	-	TRBV2	CASSGGGDYGYTF	TGTGCCAGCAGTGGGGGGGGCGACTATGGCTACACCTTC
-	TRBJ2-7	-	TRBV23-1	CASTTYEQYF	TGCGCCAGCACTACCTACGAGCAGTACTTC
TRBD2	TRBJ2-1	-	TRBV7-9	CASSRDSGGQYEQFF	TGTGCCAGCAGCCGAGACAGCGGGGGGCAATATGAGCAGTTCTTC
-	TRBJ2-1	-	TRBV9	CASSYSQGFDNEQFF	TGTGCCAGCAGCTACTCACAGGGTTTCGACAATGAGCAGTTCTTC
TRBD1	TRBJ1-2	-	TRBV9	CASSETGTDYGYTF	TGTGCCAGCAGCGAGACAGGGACCGACTATGGCTACACCTTC
TRBD2	TRBJ2-5	-	TRBV28	CASSLGLAGVLETQYF	TGTGCCAGCAGTCTGGGACTAGCGGGAGTACTGGAGACCCAGTACTTC
-	TRBJ2-1	-	TRBV7-9	CASSSRGTSYNEQFF	TGTGCCAGCAGCTCAAGGGGGACAAGTTACAATGAGCAGTTCTTC
TRBD1	TRBJ2-2	-	TRBV19	CASIGTGLTGELFF	TGTGCCAGTATTGGGACAGGATTAACCGGGGAGCTGTTTTTT
TRBD1	TRBJ1-4	once	TRBV19	CASSIPRTGGEKLFF	TGTGCCAGTAGTATACCACGGACAGGGGGCGAAAAACTGTTTTTT
-	TRBJ2-3	-	TRBV7-2	CASTPLSSTDTQYF	TGTGCCAGCACCCCCCTTAGCTCCACAGATACGCAGTATTTT
-	TRBJ2-7	-	TRBV11-2	CASSLRQGTYEQYF	TGTGCCAGCAGCTTAAGGCAGGGGACCTACGAGCAGTACTTC
TRBD2	TRBJ2-2	-	TRBV5-1	CASRETSGKVGELFF	TGCGCCAGCAGAGAGACTAGCGGGAAGGTCGGGGAGCTGTTTTTT
-	TRBJ2-2	-	TRBV29-1	CSVVELGAGELFF	TGCAGCGTTGTAGAGCTCGGGGCCGGGGAGCTGTTTTTT
-	TRBJ1-5	-	TRBV5-6	CASSLFGQPQHF	TGTGCCAGCAGCTTATTCGGGCAGCCCCAGCATTTT